The source of this T cell receptor beta chain is a study of identical twins. This clonotype occurred a few times. The target antigen is unknown. A universal primer site was incorporated via template switching, and the cDNA contained unique molecular identifiers. One entry per CDR3 protein, called by TCRdb with MiXCR from the 5' RACE reads. This sample yields some 900,000 distinct CDR3 sequences, of which 12% are seen a single time; around 1.5% belongs to the top ten. Study conclusions and caveats: For monozygotic twins, models underestimated out-of-frame TCR alpha sharing. Low generation probability was overrepresented in out-of-frame alpha sequences shared by twins.

The CDR3 totals 18 residues. Germline V gene data show CDR1 as SGHVS and CDR2 as FNYEAQ. V lost 5 bases and J 3 bases, leaving 23 bases between the germline ends. In addition, the sample was reused for a study of yellow fever vaccine responses in identical twins.

The TCR comes from a woman younger than 30 in good health. V and J are TRBV7-6 and TRBJ2-1; D is perhaps TRBD2 (6 bases). The sequencing input was PBMCs. The CDR3 sequence is CASSPTPSGGADYNEQFF. CDR3 DNA sequence: TGTGCCAGCAGCCCAACCCCTTCTGGCGGGGCGGACTACAATGAGCAGTTCTTC. Based on the CDR3 plus reference TRBV7-6 and TRBJ2-1, the full variable domain is GAGVSQSPRYKVTKRGQDVALRCDPISGHVSLYWYRQALGQGPEFLTYFNYEAQQDKSGLPNDRFSAERPEGSISTLTIQRTEQRDSAMYRCASSPTPSGGADYNEQFFGPGTRLTVL.